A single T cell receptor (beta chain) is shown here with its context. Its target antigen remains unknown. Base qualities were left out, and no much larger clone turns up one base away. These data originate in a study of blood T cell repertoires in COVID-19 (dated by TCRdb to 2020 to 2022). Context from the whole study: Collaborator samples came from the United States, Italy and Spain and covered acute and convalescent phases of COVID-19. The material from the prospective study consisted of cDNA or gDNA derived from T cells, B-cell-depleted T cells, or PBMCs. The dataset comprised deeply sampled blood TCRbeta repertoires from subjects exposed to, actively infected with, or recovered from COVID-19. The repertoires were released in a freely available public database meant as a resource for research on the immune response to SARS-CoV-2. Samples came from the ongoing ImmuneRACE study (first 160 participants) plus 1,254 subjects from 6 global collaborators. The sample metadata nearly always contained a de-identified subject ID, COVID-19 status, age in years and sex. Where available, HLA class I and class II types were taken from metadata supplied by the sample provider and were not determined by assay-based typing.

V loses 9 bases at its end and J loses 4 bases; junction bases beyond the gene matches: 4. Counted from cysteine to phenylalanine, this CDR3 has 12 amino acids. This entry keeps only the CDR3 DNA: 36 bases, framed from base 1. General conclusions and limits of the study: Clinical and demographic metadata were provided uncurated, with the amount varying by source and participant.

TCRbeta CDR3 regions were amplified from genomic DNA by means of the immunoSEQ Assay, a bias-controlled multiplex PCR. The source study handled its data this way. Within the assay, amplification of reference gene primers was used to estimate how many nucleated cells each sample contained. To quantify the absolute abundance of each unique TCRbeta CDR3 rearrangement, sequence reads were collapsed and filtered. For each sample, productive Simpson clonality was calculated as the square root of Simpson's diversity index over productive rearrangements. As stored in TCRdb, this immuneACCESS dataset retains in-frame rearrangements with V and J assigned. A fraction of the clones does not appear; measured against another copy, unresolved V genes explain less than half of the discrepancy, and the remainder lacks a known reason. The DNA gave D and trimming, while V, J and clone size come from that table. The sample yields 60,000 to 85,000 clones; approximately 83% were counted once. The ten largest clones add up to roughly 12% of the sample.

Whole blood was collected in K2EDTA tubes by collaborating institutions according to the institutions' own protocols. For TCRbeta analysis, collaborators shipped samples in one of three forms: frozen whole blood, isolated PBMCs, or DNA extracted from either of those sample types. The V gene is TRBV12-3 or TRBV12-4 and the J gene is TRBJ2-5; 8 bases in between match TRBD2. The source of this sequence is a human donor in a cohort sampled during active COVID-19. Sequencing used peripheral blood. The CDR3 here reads CASSGVIETQYF. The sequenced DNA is TGTGCCAGTAGCGGGGTTATAGAGACCCAGTACTTC.